The 10 T cell receptor beta chains listed next were all sequenced from one sample in a study of human T cells and chemical hapten exposure. MiXCR was run by TCRdb on the RACE reads, yielding one entry per CDR3 protein. The data show 130,000 or so distinct CDR3 sequences, approximately 10% seen once. Time point meaning: patch test 3, about 24 weeks after DPC sensitization. Treatment here: therapeutic diphenylcyclopropenone sensitization with weekly scalp DPC. Sequencing was performed on whole blood, taken in connection with sensitization to the hapten diphenylcyclopropenone (DPC). These receptors originate from a woman between 45 and 60 years old with alopecia areata. Some clones in this sample may be carry-over from other donors' samples.

This sequence joins TRBV6-1 and TRBJ2-3; D call uncertain. V lost 2 bases and J lost 0, with 6 bases in between. The CDR3 has 14 residues. Germline V gives CDR1 MNHNS, CDR2 SASEGT. For the CDR3, the DNA is TGTGCCAGCAGTGAAAGGATGAGCACAGATACGCAGTATTTT. This gives the protein CASSERMSTDTQYF.

The rearrangement links TRBV6-5 to TRBJ2-6; weak D call: TRBD2 (5 bases). Trimming removed 6 bases from V and 2 bases from J, with 14 bases in between. The CDR3 runs to 16 residues. Germline loops: CDR1 MNHEY, CDR2 SVGAGI. CDR3 bases: TGTGCCAGCAGCCGGGCGGCGCGGGCTGGGGCCAACGTCCTGACTTTC. Translation: CASSRAARAGANVLTF.

V is TRBV2 and J is TRBJ1-1, with 9 positions matching TRBD1. Germline CDR1 is SNHLY and CDR2 is FYNNEI. The CDR3 loop spans 12 amino acids. V trimming: 6 bases; J trimming: 10 bases; junction bases outside the gene matches: 6. The CDR3 loop is CASSRDRARAFF. Here the CDR3 DNA reads TGTGCCAGCAGCCGGGACAGGGCTCGAGCTTTCTTT.

The chain has TRBV29-1 and TRBJ1-2; 8 bases map to TRBD1. The ends lost 4 bases at V and 4 bases at J; junction bases unmatched: 11. The CDR3 length is 15 residues. Looked up from germline, CDR1 is SQVTM and CDR2 is ANQGSEA. The DNA for the CDR3 is TGCAGCGTTGCCGGTACACAGGGGGTAGGCTATGGCTACACCTTC. It translates to CSVAGTQGVGYGYTF.

The chain uses TRBV12-3 or TRBV12-4 and TRBJ1-1; D not resolved. This CDR3 region has 14 residues. V dropped 10 bases and J dropped 0 bases, with 15 bases sitting between them. CDR3 sequence: CATPSKGMNTEAFF. Here the CDR3 DNA reads TGTGCCACCCCGTCGAAGGGAATGAACACTGAAGCTTTCTTT.

This clonotype has only a few counts. This chain uses TRBV20-1 with TRBJ2-7; D remains ambiguous. This CDR3 comprises 15 residues. Germline V gene data show CDR1 as DFQATT and CDR2 as SNEGSKA (reference sequence). V lost 0 bases to trimming and J lost 2 bases, with 14 bases between them. CDR3 DNA: TGCAGTGCTAGAGAAGGTTATCCTAAAGCCTACGAGCAGTACTTC. Translation: CSAREGYPKAYEQYF.

The table lists this clonotype with many counts. This chain connects TRBV9 to TRBJ2-2; perhaps TRBD1 as D (7 bases). Trimming took off 0 bases at V and 3 bases at J, with 15 bases between the two ends. The germline V gene has CDR1 SGDLS and CDR2 YYNGEE. The CDR3 has 17 amino acids. The CDR3 region is CASSVGWQGDYTGELFF. The CDR3, as DNA: TGTGCCAGCAGCGTAGGATGGCAGGGGGACTACACCGGGGAGCTGTTTTTT.

This clonotype was recorded many times. The chain carries TRBV9 and TRBJ1-4, with 7 nucleotides matching TRBD1. V lost 0 bases and J lost 8; bases outside the gene matches: 4. Germline loops: CDR1 SGDLS, CDR2 YYNGEE. The CDR3 spans 14 residues. The CDR3 DNA reads TGTGCCAGCAGCGTAGGGGACAGCGACGAAAAACTGTTTTTT. It specifies CASSVGDSDEKLFF.

This chain uses TRBV6-5 with TRBJ1-1, with TRBD1 matching 9 bases. The CDR3 length is 18 residues. Germline CDR1 MNHEY, CDR2 SVGAGI. The V and J ends lost 0 bases and 0 bases, in that order; junction bases with no gene match: 8. This CDR3 reads CASSYSGRQGVMNTEAFF. CDR3 nucleotide sequence: TGTGCCAGCAGTTACTCTGGCCGACAGGGGGTTATGAACACTGAAGCTTTCTTT.

The gene calls are TRBV10-3 and TRBJ2-6; D gene uncertain. Germline CDR1 and CDR2: ENHRY and SYGVKD. The CDR3 totals 19 residues. Between the trimmed V and J ends, which lost 3 bases and 0 bases, there was a span of 18 bases. CDR3 nucleotide sequence: TGTGCCATCAGTGATTCGCGCCTTATTATAAACTCTGGGGCCAACGTCCTGACTTTC. Protein sequence: CAISDSRLIINSGANVLTF.